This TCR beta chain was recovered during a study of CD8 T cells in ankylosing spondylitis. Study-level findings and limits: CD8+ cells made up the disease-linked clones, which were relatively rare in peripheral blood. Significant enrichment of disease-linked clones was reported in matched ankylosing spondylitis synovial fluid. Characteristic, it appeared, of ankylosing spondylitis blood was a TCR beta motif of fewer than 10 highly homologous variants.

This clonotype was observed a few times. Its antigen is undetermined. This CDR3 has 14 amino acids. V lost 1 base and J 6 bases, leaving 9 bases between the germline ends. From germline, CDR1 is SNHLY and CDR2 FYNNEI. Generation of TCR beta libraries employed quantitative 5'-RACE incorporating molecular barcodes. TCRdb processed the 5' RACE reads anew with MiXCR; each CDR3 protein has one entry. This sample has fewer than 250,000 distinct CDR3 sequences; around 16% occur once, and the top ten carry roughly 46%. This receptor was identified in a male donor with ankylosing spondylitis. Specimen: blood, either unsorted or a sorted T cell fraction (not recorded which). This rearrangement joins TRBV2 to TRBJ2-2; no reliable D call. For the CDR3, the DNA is TGTGCCAGCAGTGAAGGGTCGCCCCCCGGGGAGCTGTTTTTT. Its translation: CASSEGSPPGELFF.